The source of this TCR beta chain is a study of CD8+ T cells in alopecia areata. Overall study findings and caveats: Tofacitinib significantly lowered scalp clonality and expanded CD8+ clones among the top 100. Scalp and blood samples kept many expanded lesional clones throughout tofacitinib.

The sample's treatment: oral pan-JAK inhibitor, 5-10 mg twice daily. Between the trimmed V and J ends, which lost 3 bases and 2 bases, there was a span of 15 bases. The CDR3 loop spans 16 amino acids. The germline V gene encodes CDR1 MGHRA and CDR2 YSYEKL. RNA was extracted and reverse transcribed into cDNA as the sequencing template. Sequencing was performed with immunoSEQ multiplex PCR; in TCRdb, only in-frame clones are kept and a portion is missing. The sample contains approximately 140,000 clones, 85% to 90% of which appear only once. As concerns this clone: Its target is not known.

The gene calls are TRBV4-1 and TRBJ2-3, with D possibly called TRBD1 or TRBD2 (5 bases each). The material sequenced was CD8+ T cells sorted from blood, taken at week 4, from a patient treated with tofacitinib. The TCR sequence derives from a human donor with alopecia areata. This CDR3 reads CASSQRIRELTDTQYF. CDR3 DNA sequence: TGCGCCAGCAGCCAGAGAATCAGGGAGCTCACAGATACGCAGTATTTT.